A selection of T cell receptor beta chains follows, all from one sample in a study of early T cells in non-severe SARS-CoV-2 infection. TCRdb reprocessed the 5' RACE reads with MiXCR, giving one entry per CDR3 protein. The sample shows about 32,000 distinct CDR3 sequences, 5.2% of them seen only once. The specimen was whole blood. These receptors all stem from an adult who was a healthcare worker with PCR-confirmed SARS-CoV-2 infection or an uninfected control (not recorded which). The CDR3 runs from the conserved cysteine through the conserved F or W. Fields, in order: D gene, J gene, clone size, V gene, CDR3 DNA, CDR3 protein. A D gene is named only where the DNA matches it firmly. Where a row states a size, it is once, few, many or the class of an expanded clone; other rows omit it.

- TRBJ2-5 few TRBV18 TGTGCCAGCTCTAGATCAGGCCCCTCCACCCAAGAGACCCAGTACTTC CASSRSGPSTQETQYF
TRBD1 TRBJ2-7 many TRBV6-1 TGTGCCAGCAGTGAAGGAGTGGGACAGATCTACGAGCAGTACTTC CASSEGVGQIYEQYF
- TRBJ1-3 many TRBV18 TGTGCCAGCTCACCCGGCAGGAGCTCTGGAAACACCATATATTTT CASSPGRSSGNTIYF
TRBD1 TRBJ2-6 many TRBV7-9 TGTGCCAGCAGTTCCCGGGACAGCCTTCTGAGCTCTGGGGCCAACGTCCTGACTTTC CASSSRDSLLSSGANVLTF
- TRBJ1-1 many TRBV12-5 TGTGCTAGTGTCCAGGGGCGATACACTGAAGCTTTCTTT CASVQGRYTEAFF
TRBD2 TRBJ2-7 many TRBV11-2 TGTGCCAGCTCGGCTAGCGGGCCCTACGAGCAGTACTTC CASSASGPYEQYF
- TRBJ1-5 many TRBV6-2/TRBV6-3 TGTGCCAGCAGTTACTCGACTAAGCAGCCCCAGCATTTT CASSYSTKQPQHF
- TRBJ2-7 many TRBV29-1 TGCAGCGTTGAGAGGGACGGGGAGCAGTACTTC CSVERDGEQYF
TRBD1 TRBJ1-1 few TRBV7-2 TGTGCCAGCAGCTTAGATACGGCAGGGGGCATTCGCATGAACACTGAAGCTTTCTTT CASSLDTAGGIRMNTEAFF
- TRBJ2-7 many TRBV29-1 TGCAGCGTTGAAGAGGTGCCGGACTCGACCGAGCAGTACTTC CSVEEVPDSTEQYF
- TRBJ2-7 many TRBV18 TGTGCCAGCTCACCAGCTGACAGTTACGAGCAGTACTTC CASSPADSYEQYF
- TRBJ2-1 few TRBV11-2 TGTGCCAGCAGAAGGGGGGAGGGCCGCAATGAGCAGTTCTTC CASRRGEGRNEQFF
TRBD1 TRBJ1-1 - TRBV7-3 TGTGCCAGCAGCTCAGGGGGTATGAACACTGAAGCTTTCTTT CASSSGGMNTEAFF
- TRBJ2-2 few TRBV20-1 TGCAGTGCTAGAGATGCCGTGATTAGCGGTAACACCGGGGAGCTGTTTTTT CSARDAVISGNTGELFF
- TRBJ2-3 many TRBV28 TGTGCCAGCAGTTTGCCGATTACCACAGATACGCAGTATTTT CASSLPITTDTQYF
TRBD1 TRBJ2-4 few TRBV7-2 TGTGCCAGCAGCTTGGCACCCGGGACAGAAACTAGACTAGCCAAAAACATTCAGTACTTC CASSLAPGTETRLAKNIQYF
- TRBJ2-7 - TRBV3-2 TGTGCCAGCAGCCAAGGCCCCCCGGGACAGGGCGACTACGAGCAGTACTTC CASSQGPPGQGDYEQYF
- TRBJ2-4 many TRBV5-6 TGTGCCAGCAGCCGGACCCGCATCGCTCTAGCCAAAAACATTCAGTACTTC CASSRTRIALAKNIQYF
- TRBJ2-6 medium-sized TRBV19 TGTGCCAGCTCAGACAGCTCTGGGGCCAACGTCCTGACTTTC CASSDSSGANVLTF
- TRBJ2-6 few TRBV19 TGTGCCAGTAGTATAAGGGGCCCTGGGGCCAACGTCCTGACTTTC CASSIRGPGANVLTF
- TRBJ2-3 - TRBV20-1 TGCAGTGCTATCCACTGGCGGGTCACAGATACGCAGTATTTT CSAIHWRVTDTQYF
TRBD1 TRBJ2-7 few TRBV29-1 TGCAGCGTAGGATTAAGACAGGGGCAGTACTTC CSVGLRQGQYF
TRBD1 TRBJ2-3 - TRBV4-3 TGCGCCAGCAGCCAAGACTGGCCGACAGGGTTTCTTTCAGATACGCAGTATTTT CASSQDWPTGFLSDTQYF
TRBD2 TRBJ2-1 many TRBV28 TGTGCCAGCAGTTTAAGCGGGAGGCAGGGGAATGAGCAGTTCTTC CASSLSGRQGNEQFF
- TRBJ1-2 few TRBV20-1 TGCAGCACCTGGGGCCAGGCAGGCTACACCTTC CSTWGQAGYTF
- TRBJ2-3 many TRBV6-2/TRBV6-3 TGTGCCAGCATCCCCCAGGGGGGCATTGGAGATACGCAGTATTTT CASIPQGGIGDTQYF
- TRBJ2-7 many TRBV7-6 TGTGCCAGCAGCCCCCCCAGCTCCTACGAGCAGTACTTC CASSPPSSYEQYF
TRBD1 TRBJ1-5 many TRBV10-1 TGCGCCAGTTCGACAGGGCTCTCTCAGCCCCAGCATTTT CASSTGLSQPQHF
- TRBJ1-1 few TRBV29-1 TGCAGCGTTGTGATTCGGGATATGAACACTGAAGCTTTCTTT CSVVIRDMNTEAFF
- TRBJ2-1 - TRBV20-1 TGCAGCTTGCGACGGGGCAGGGAGCAGTTCTTC CSLRRGREQFF
- TRBJ2-3 few TRBV7-2 TGTGCCAGCAGCTTCGGTCACAGCACAGATACGCAGTATTTT CASSFGHSTDTQYF
- TRBJ2-2 many TRBV11-2 TGTGCCAGCAACGAGGCCGGATGGGGGGAGCTGTTTTTT CASNEAGWGELFF
- TRBJ2-3 - TRBV28 TGTGCCACAACAACTGGGACCGGCACAGATACGCAGTATTTT CATTTGTGTDTQYF
- TRBJ1-1 many TRBV5-1 TGCGCCAGCAGCTTGGGTTGGCAGGGAGTACAGAACACTGAAGCTTTCTTT CASSLGWQGVQNTEAFF
- TRBJ2-7 - TRBV10-3 TGTGCCATCAGTGAGTCAACAGATCGTTCCTACGAGCAGTACTTC CAISESTDRSYEQYF
- TRBJ1-2 many TRBV7-9 TGTGCCAGCAGCATACAGGCCTATGGCTACACCTTC CASSIQAYGYTF
TRBD1 TRBJ2-7 few TRBV18 TGTGCCAGCTCAGCCGGACAGGTCTACGAGCAGTACTTC CASSAGQVYEQYF
- TRBJ1-1 many TRBV7-9 TGTGCCAGCAGCCGAGCGGATTACACTGAAGCTTTCTTT CASSRADYTEAFF
TRBD2 TRBJ2-7 - TRBV28 TGTGCCAGCAGTTTATGGGGGACTAGCGGGAACTACGAGCAGTACTTC CASSLWGTSGNYEQYF